The 18 T cell receptor beta chains below come from one sample, sequenced in a study of blood T cell repertoires in COVID-19. The method was immunoSEQ multiplex PCR; TCRdb's version includes in-frame clones alone and lacks a portion of them. The sample contains 300,000 to 400,000 clones, around 88% of which appear only once. Sequencing input: peripheral blood. The receptor source for this set is a woman in her sixties or seventies with COVID-19, enrolled during active disease.

This chain links TRBV6-5 with TRBJ1-2, with 10 bases matching TRBD1. Germline trimming cut 8 bases from V and 6 bases from J; bases unmatched to any gene: 9. CDR3 length: 14 amino acids. Germline-derived CDR1 and CDR2 are MNHEY and SVGAGI. CDR3 DNA sequence: TGTGCCAGCGGGACGGGACAGGGGTGGGATGGCTACACCTTC. Translating it yields CASGTGQGWDGYTF.

The chain links TRBV7-9 to TRBJ2-7, with a tentative D call TRBD2 (5 bases). The CDR3 consists of 14 residues. CDR1 and CDR2 from the germline V gene are SEHNR and FQNEAQ (reference sequence). V was trimmed by 5 bases and J by 4 bases, leaving 15 bases between them. The CDR3 protein is CASSAWESNYEQYF. The DNA of the CDR3 is TGTGCCAGCAGCGCCTGGGAGAGCAATTACGAGCAGTACTTC.

This rearrangement joins TRBV6-5 to TRBJ1-1; 7 bases agree with TRBD1. The CDR3 is 14 amino acids. The trim removed 6 bases at V and 2 bases at J, leaving 6 bases unmatched. Per the germline V gene, CDR1 is MNHEY and CDR2 is SVGAGI. CDR3 sequence (DNA): TGTGCCAGCAGCCACGGGGACAGAAACACTGAAGCTTTCTTT. Its translation is CASSHGDRNTEAFF.

This clone has only one observation. This rearrangement joins TRBV21-1 to TRBJ2-2; the table's D call, TRBD2, was not checked against the DNA. TRBV21-1 is marked as a pseudogene. The CDR3 length is 17 residues. The CDR3 sequence: CASMGLAGVANTGELFF. As DNA, the CDR3 is TGTGCCAGCATGGGGCTAGCGGGGGTCGCGAACACCGGGGAGCTGTTTTTT.

This chain joins TRBV19 and TRBJ2-5, with no clear D. The CDR3 has 13 residues. Trimming took off 3 bases at V and 1 base at J, with 6 bases between the two ends. Germline CDR1 LNHDA, CDR2 SQIVND (reference sequence). This CDR3 reads CASSISLQETQYF. CDR3 DNA: TGTGCCAGTAGTATCTCTCTCCAAGAGACCCAGTACTTC.

The table lists this clone with a count of one. The V gene is TRBV19, the J gene TRBJ1-2; D is unclear. The V gene's germline CDR1 is LNHDA and CDR2 SQIVND (reference sequence). The CDR3 consists of 15 residues. The germline V and J ends were trimmed by 1 base and 8 bases, with 17 bases remaining between them. The CDR3 bases are TGTGCCAGTAGTATAGCAGTAGCGGCTTTGGGCGGCTACACCTTC. Translation gives CASSIAVAALGGYTF.

The sample holds a few counts of this clone. This chain uses TRBV9 with TRBJ1-3; maybe TRBD1 (6 bases). CDR1 is SGDLS and CDR2 is YYNGEE in the germline V gene. This CDR3 comprises 14 residues. The V end lost 4 bases, the J end lost 0 bases, and 8 bases lay between the germline ends. The CDR3 DNA is TGTGCCAGCAGCTCACAGGGCTCTGGAAACACCATATATTTT. Translation gives CASSSQGSGNTIYF.

This clone showed up just once. In the same sample, other DNA sequences code for this CDR3. The V gene is TRBV10-3, the J gene TRBJ1-1; D might be TRBD1 (5 bases). The CDR3 extends over 13 amino acids. Trimming removed 2 bases at V and 1 base at J, with 5 bases between. The germline V gene encodes CDR1 ENHRY and CDR2 SYGVKD. In DNA, the CDR3 is TGTGCCATCAGTGAGACAGGGAACACTGAAGCTTTCTTT. The encoded protein is CAISETGNTEAFF.

The count of this clone is one. The genes are TRBV4-3 and TRBJ1-2; TRBD1 might be the D (5 bases). The germline CDR1 and CDR2 sequences are LGHNA and YSLEER. The CDR3 has 15 residues. V lost 1 base to trimming and J lost 2 bases, with 11 bases between them. CDR3 nucleotides: TGCGCCAGCAGCCAAGGCCGACAGAGCAACTATGGCTACACCTTC. This codes for CASSQGRQSNYGYTF.

The rearrangement links TRBV7-2 to TRBJ1-1, with 7 bases that match TRBD1. In germline, CDR1 is SGHTA, CDR2 FQGNSA. V trimming: 5 bases; J trimming: 4 bases; junction bases outside the gene matches: 4. This CDR3 spans 13 amino acids. The CDR3 loop is CASSPTGSTEAFF. CDR3 DNA: TGTGCCAGCAGCCCGACAGGGAGCACTGAAGCTTTCTTT.

The CDR3 DNA reads TGCAGTGCTAGTCTCCCGGGACAGGGAAACTATGGCTACACCTTC. Encoded protein: CSASLPGQGNYGYTF. This chain connects TRBV20-1 to TRBJ1-2; 9 bases are a match to TRBD1. The CDR3 sequence is 15 residues long. Looked up from germline, CDR1 is DFQATT and CDR2 is SNEGSKA (reference sequence). Unmatched junction bases numbered 7, after V lost 3 bases and J lost 2 bases.

This chain joins TRBV4-2 and TRBJ1-5; D might be TRBD1 (6 bases). V lost 0 bases and J lost 0, with 15 bases in between. Germline CDR1 and CDR2: LGHNA and YNFKEQ. This CDR3 spans 18 amino acids. This CDR3 is CASSQDPGGIYSNQPQHF. The DNA for the CDR3 is TGTGCCAGCAGCCAAGATCCTGGGGGCATCTATAGCAATCAGCCCCAGCATTTT.

The CDR3: CASSVEGGQGGSNTGELFF. CDR3 DNA: TGTGCCAGCAGCGTAGAAGGGGGACAGGGTGGGTCGAACACCGGGGAGCTGTTTTTT. The chain uses TRBV9 and TRBJ2-2; TRBD1 agrees at 9 bases. Germline assignment: CDR1 SGDLS and CDR2 YYNGEE. The V segment lost 0 bases and the J segment 0 bases; nucleotides outside the gene matches: 9. CDR3 size: 19 residues.

V and J are TRBV7-9 and TRBJ2-7, with 8 bases aligning to TRBD2. The CDR3 sequence is 16 residues long. Germline trimming cut 5 bases from V and 3 bases from J; bases unmatched to any gene: 12. Per germline, CDR1 SEHNR and CDR2 FQNEAQ (reference sequence). CDR3 sequence: CASSKTWGSGVYEQYF. DNA for the CDR3: TGTGCCAGCAGCAAGACCTGGGGTAGCGGGGTCTACGAGCAGTACTTC.

The chain combines TRBV5-4 with TRBJ2-4; the D is unclear. Germline V lookup: CDR1 SGHNT, CDR2 YYREEE (reference sequence). V was pared by 3 bases and J by 1 base, with 17 bases between. This CDR3 contains 17 residues. DNA of the CDR3: TGTGCCAGCAGCTCGCCTCACCGCGACTTGGCCAAAAACATTCAGTACTTC. Translated: CASSSPHRDLAKNIQYF.

The V gene is TRBV1, the J gene TRBJ2-1; TRBD2 is the table's D call, not checked against the DNA. TRBV1 is listed as a pseudogene. The CDR3 has 12 residues. In nucleotides, the CDR3 is TGCACCACCAGGTACGCGGGAAGTGAGCAGTTCTTC. It translates to CTTRYAGSEQFF.

The sample holds one count of this clone. The gene calls are TRBV5-1 and TRBJ2-7; tentative D call: TRBD1 (6 bases). The CDR3 is 12 amino acids. Between the trimmed V and J ends, which lost 2 bases and 7 bases, there was a span of 10 bases. Germline assignment: CDR1 SGHRS and CDR2 YFSETQ. The CDR3 sequence is CASSFTGMEQYF. The CDR3 region has the DNA TGCGCCAGCAGCTTTACAGGGATGGAGCAGTACTTC.

The chain couples TRBV10-3 to TRBJ1-1; D unclear. Germline V gene lookup returns CDR1 ENHRY and CDR2 SYGVKD. V lost 2 bases to trimming and J lost 1 base, with 11 bases between them. The CDR3 sequence is 15 residues long. The CDR3 bases are TGTGCCATCAGTGAGCCTACGGGAACGAACACTGAAGCTTTCTTT. Residues: CAISEPTGTNTEAFF.